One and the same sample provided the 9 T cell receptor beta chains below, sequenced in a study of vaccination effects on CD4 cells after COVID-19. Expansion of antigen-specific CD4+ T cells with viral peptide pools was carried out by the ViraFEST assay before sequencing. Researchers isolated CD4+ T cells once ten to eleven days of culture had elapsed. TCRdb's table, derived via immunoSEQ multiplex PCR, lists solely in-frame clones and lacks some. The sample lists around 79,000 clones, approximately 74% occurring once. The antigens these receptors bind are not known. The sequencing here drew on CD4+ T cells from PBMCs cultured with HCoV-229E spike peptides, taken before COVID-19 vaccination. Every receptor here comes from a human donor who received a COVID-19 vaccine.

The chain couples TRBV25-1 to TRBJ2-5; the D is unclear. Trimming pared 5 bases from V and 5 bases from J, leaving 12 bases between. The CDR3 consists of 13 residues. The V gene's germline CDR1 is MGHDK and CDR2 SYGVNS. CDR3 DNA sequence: TGTGCCAGCAGTCCAAAGTTACAGGAGACCCAGTACTTC. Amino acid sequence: CASSPKLQETQYF. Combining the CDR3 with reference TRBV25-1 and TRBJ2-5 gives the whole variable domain EADIYQTPRYLVIGTGKKITLECSQTMGHDKMYWYQQDPGMELHLIHYSYGVNSTEKGDLSSESTVSRIRTEHFPLTLESARPSHTSQYLCASSPKLQETQYFGPGTRLLVL.

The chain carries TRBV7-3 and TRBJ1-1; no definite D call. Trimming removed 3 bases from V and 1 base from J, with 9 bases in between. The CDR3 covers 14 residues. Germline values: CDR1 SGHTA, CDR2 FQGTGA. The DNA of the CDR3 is TGTGCCAGCAGCTTCGGCCGGGGGAACACTGAAGCTTTCTTT. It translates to CASSFGRGNTEAFF. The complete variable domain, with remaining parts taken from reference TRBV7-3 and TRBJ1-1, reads GAGVSQTPSNKVTEKGKYVELRCDPISGHTALYWYRQSLGQGPEFLIYFQGTGAADDSGLPNDRFFAVRPEGSVSTLKIQRTERGDSAVYLCASSFGRGNTEAFFGQGTRLTVV.

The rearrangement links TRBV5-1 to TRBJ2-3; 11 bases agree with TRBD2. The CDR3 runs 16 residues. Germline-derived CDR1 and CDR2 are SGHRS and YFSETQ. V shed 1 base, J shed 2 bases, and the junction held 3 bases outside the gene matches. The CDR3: CASSLRTSGPTDTQYF. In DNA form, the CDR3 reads TGCGCCAGCAGCTTGAGGACTAGCGGGCCCACAGATACGCAGTATTTT.

As DNA, the CDR3 is TGTGCCAGCTCACCAGTGCCCGGTCCTAGCCAAGAGACCCAGTACTTC. Translation gives CASSPVPGPSQETQYF. The J gene is TRBJ2-5, the V gene TRBV18; D gene uncertain. CDR1 and CDR2 (germline): KGHSH, LQKENI. The CDR3 sequence is 16 residues long. The V and J ends lost 2 bases and 1 base respectively, with 14 bases between them. The full variable domain, with the rest looked up from reference TRBV18 and TRBJ2-5, is NAGVMQNPRHLVRRRGQEARLRCSPMKGHSHVYWYRQLPEEGLKFMVYLQKENIIDESGMPKERFSAEFPKEGPSILRIQQVVRGDSAAYFCASSPVPGPSQETQYFGPGTRLLVL.

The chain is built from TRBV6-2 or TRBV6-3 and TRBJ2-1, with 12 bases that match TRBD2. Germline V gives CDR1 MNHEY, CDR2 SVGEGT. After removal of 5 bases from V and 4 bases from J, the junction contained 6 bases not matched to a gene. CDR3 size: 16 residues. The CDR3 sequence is CASSTLAGGSYNEQFF. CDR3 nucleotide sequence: TGTGCCAGCAGTACGCTAGCGGGGGGGAGTTACAATGAGCAGTTCTTC.

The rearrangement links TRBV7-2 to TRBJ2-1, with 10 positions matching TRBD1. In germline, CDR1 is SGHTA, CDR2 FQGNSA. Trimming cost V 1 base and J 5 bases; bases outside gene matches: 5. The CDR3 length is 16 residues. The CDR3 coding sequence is TGTGCCAGCAGCTTAGTACCGGGACAGGGGCACAATGAGCAGTTCTTC. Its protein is CASSLVPGQGHNEQFF.

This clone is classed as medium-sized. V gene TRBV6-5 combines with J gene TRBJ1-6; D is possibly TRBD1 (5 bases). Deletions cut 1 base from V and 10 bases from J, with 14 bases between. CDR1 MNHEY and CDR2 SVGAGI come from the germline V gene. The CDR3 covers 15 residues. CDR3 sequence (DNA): TGTGCCAGCAGTTACTTGGGGCAGGGTGGATCACCCCTCCACTTT. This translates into CASSYLGQGGSPLHF.

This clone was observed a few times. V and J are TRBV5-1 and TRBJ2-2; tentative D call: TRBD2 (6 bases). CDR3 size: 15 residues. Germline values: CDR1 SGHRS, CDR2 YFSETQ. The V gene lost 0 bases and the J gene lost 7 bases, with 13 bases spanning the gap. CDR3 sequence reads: CASSLAAEGGGELFF. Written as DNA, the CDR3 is TGCGCCAGCAGCTTGGCCGCGGAGGGTGGCGGGGAGCTGTTTTTT.

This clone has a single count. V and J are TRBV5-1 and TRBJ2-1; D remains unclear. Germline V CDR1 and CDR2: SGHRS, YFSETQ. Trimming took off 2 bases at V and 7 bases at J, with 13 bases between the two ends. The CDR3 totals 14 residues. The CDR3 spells CASSLPGSMNEQFF. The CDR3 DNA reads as TGCGCCAGCAGCTTACCCGGTAGTATGAATGAGCAGTTCTTC. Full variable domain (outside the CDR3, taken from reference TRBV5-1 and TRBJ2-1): KAGVTQTPRYLIKTRGQQVTLSCSPISGHRSVSWYQQTPGQGLQFLFEYFSETQRNKGNFPGRFSGRQFSNSRSEMNVSTLELGDSALYLCASSLPGSMNEQFFGPGTRLTVL.